The text below deals with one T cell receptor beta chain. Trimming at V came to 1 base and at J to 10 bases, leaving 8 bases not matched to a gene. This CDR3 region has 15 residues. CDR1 is SGDLS, CDR2 YYNGEE, per germline. These data are taken from a study of blood T cell repertoires in COVID-19. Study-level information: Some COVID-19 samples were acute and others convalescent; all came from the United States, Italy and Spain. In each case, the material was cDNA or gDNA derived from T cells, B-cell-depleted T cells, or PBMCs.

TCRdb's copy holds only in-frame clones and misses some; the assay was immunoSEQ multiplex PCR. Of a few hundred thousand clones listed, approximately 87% are singletons. Participants, about 18 to 89 years old, spanned around 25 US areas. Categorization into cohorts depended on clinical history that participants reported. This TCR derives from a man in his forties or fifties in a cohort exposed to, infected with or recovered from COVID-19 (not recorded which). This rearrangement joins TRBV9 to TRBJ1-4; 9 positions match TRBD1. Sequenced sample: PBMCs or T cells enriched from blood (not recorded which). The CDR3 region is CASSVSGTGNAKLFF. DNA of the CDR3: TGTGCCAGCAGCGTATCCGGGACAGGGAACGCAAAACTGTTTTTT.